The TCR beta chain under discussion was sequenced for a study of cytomegalovirus exposure and HLA in healthy donors. The PCR had 60 Vbeta and 13 Jbeta primers. TCRdb's copy holds only in-frame clones and misses some; the assay was immunoSEQ multiplex PCR. The table shows 190,000 or so clones, with approximately 80% occurring only once. The ends lost 5 bases at V and 0 bases at J; junction bases unmatched: 5. Germline CDR1 MNHEY, CDR2 SMNVEV (reference sequence). CDR3 size: 15 residues. This rearrangement joins TRBV27 to TRBJ1-1; 8 bases are shared with TRBD1. This TCR was recovered from a boy aged 5 to 17 in good health and CMV-seronegative. Sequencing was carried out using PBMCs. The CDR3 here is CASSQTGALNTEAFF. The DNA of the CDR3 is TGTGCCAGCAGTCAGACAGGGGCTTTGAACACTGAAGCTTTCTTT.